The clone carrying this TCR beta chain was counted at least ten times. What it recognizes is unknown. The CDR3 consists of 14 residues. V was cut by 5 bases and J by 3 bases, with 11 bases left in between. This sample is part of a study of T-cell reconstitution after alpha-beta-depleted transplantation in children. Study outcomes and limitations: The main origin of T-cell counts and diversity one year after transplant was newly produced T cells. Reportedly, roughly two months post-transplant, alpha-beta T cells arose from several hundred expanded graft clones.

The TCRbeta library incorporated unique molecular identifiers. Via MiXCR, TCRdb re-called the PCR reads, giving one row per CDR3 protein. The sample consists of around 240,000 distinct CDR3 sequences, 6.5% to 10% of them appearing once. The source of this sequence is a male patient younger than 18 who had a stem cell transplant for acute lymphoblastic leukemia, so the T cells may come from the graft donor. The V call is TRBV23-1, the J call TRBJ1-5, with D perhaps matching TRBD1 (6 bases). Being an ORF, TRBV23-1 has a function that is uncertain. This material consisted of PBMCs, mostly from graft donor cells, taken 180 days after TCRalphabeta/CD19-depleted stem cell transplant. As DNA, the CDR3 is TGCGCCAGCAGTACCGGACAGACCAATCAGCCCCAGCATTTT. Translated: CASSTGQTNQPQHF.